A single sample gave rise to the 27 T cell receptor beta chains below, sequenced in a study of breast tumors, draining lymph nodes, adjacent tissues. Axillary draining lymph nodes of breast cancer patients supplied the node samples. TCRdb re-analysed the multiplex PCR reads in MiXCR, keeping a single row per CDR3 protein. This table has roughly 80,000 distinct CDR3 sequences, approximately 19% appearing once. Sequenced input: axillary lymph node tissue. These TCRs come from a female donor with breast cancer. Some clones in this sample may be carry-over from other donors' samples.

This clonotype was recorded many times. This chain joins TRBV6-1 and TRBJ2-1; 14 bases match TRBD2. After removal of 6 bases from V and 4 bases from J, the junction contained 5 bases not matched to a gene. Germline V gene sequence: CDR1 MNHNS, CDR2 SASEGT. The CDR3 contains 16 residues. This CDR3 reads CASSRLAGGDYNEQFF. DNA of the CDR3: TGTGCCAGCAGCCGACTAGCGGGAGGGGATTACAATGAGCAGTTCTTC.

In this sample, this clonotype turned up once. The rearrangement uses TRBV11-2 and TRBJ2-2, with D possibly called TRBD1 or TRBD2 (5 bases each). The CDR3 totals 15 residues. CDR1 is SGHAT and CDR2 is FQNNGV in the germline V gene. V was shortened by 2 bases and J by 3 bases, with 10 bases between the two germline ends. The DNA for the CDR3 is TGTGCCAGCAGCTTACTACTAGGGGACACCGGGGAGCTGTTTTTT. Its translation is CASSLLLGDTGELFF.

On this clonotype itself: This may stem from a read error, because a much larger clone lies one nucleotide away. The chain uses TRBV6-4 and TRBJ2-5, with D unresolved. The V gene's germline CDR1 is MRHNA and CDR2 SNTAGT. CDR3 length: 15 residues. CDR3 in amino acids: CASSAFGSERETQHF. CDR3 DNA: TGTGCCAGCAGCGCTTTCGGTTCGGAGCGCGAGACCCAGCACTTC.

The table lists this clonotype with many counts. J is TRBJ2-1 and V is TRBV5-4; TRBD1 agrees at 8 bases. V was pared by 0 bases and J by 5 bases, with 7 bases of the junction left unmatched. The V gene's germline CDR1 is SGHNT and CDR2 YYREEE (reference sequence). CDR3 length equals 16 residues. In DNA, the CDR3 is TGTGCCAGCAGCTTGGGGGTCGGGACAGGACACAATGAGCAGTTCTTC. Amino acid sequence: CASSLGVGTGHNEQFF.

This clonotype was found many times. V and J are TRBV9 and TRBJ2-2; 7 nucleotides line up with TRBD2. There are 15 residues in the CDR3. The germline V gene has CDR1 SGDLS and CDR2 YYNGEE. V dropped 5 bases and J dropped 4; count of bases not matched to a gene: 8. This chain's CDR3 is CASSTGSGRTGELFF. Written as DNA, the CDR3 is TGTGCCAGCAGTACGGGTAGCGGGCGCACCGGGGAGCTGTTTTTT.

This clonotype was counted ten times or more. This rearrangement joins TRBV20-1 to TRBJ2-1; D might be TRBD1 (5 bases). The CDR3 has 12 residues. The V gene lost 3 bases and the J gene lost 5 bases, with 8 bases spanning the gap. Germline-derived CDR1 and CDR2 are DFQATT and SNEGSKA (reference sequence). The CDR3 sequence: CSASRQNNEQFF. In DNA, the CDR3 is TGCAGTGCTAGTAGACAGAACAATGAGCAGTTCTTC.

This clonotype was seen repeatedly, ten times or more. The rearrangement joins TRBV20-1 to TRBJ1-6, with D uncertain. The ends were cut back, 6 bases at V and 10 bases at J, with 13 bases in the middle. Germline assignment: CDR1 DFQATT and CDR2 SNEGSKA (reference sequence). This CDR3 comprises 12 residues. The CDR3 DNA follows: TGCAGTGCCCCAATCGGGTCCTCACCCCTCCACTTT. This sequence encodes CSAPIGSSPLHF.

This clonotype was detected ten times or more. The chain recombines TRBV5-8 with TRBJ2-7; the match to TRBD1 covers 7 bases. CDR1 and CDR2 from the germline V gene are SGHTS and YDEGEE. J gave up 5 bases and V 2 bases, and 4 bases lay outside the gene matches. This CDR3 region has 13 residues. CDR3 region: CASSLQGSDEQYF. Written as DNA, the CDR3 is TGTGCCAGCAGCTTACAGGGGAGCGACGAGCAGTACTTC.

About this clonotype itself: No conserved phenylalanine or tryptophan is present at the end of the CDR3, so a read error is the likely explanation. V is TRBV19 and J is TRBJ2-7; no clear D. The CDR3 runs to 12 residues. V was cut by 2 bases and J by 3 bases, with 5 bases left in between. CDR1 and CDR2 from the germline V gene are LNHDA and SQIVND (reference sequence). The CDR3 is CASSITFYEQYS. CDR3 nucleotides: TGTGCCAGTAGTATAACCTTCTACGAGCAGTACTCC.

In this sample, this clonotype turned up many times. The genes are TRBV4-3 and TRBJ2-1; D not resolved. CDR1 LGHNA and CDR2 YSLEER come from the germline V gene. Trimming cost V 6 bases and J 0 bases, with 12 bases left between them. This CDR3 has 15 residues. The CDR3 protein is CASRHSFSSYNEQFF. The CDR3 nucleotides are TGCGCCAGCAGGCACAGCTTTAGCTCCTACAATGAGCAGTTCTTC.

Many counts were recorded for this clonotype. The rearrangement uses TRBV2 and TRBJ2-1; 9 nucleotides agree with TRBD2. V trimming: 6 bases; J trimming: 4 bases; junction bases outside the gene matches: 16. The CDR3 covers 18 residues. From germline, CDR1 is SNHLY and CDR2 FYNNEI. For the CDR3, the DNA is TGTGCCAGCAGCTTGGGCAGGATGGAACTAGCGGGTTACAATGAGCAGTTCTTC. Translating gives CASSLGRMELAGYNEQFF.

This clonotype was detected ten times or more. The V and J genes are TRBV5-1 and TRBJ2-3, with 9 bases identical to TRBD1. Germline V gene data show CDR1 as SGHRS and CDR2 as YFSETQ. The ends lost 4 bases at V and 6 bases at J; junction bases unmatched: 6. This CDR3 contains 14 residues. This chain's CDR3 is CASSNIQGADTQYF. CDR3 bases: TGCGCCAGCAGCAACATACAGGGGGCGGATACGCAGTATTTT.

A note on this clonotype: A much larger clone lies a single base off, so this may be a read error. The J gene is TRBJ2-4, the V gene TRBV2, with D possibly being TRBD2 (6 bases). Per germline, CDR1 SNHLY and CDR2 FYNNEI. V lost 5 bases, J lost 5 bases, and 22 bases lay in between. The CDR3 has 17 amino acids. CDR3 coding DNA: TGTGCCAGCAGTCCCCTAGCCGGGGGAACGCACCAAAACATTCAGTACTTC. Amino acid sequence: CASSPLAGGTHQNIQYF.

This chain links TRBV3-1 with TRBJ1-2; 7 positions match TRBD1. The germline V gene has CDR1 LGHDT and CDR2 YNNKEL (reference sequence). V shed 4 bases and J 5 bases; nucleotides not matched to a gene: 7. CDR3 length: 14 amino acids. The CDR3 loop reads CASSLPGQSYGYTF. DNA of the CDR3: TGTGCCAGCAGCCTACCGGGACAGAGTTATGGCTACACCTTC.

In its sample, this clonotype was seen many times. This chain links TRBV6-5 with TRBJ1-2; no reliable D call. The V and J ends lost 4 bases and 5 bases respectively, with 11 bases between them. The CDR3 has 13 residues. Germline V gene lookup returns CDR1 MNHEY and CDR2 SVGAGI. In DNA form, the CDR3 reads TGTGCCAGCAGTTTCCACCCGGGGTATGGCTACACCTTC. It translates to CASSFHPGYGYTF.

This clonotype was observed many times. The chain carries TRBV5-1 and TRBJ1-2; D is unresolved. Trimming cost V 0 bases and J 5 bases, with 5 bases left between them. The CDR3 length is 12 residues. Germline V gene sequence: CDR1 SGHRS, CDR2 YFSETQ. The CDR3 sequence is CASSLDKYGYTF. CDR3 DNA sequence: TGCGCCAGCAGCTTGGATAAGTATGGCTACACCTTC.

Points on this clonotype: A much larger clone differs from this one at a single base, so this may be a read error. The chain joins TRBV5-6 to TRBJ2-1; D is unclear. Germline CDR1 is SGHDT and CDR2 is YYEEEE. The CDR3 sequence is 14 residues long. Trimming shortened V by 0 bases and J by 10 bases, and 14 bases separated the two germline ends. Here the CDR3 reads CASSLGVGAREQFF. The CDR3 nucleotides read TGTGCCAGCAGCTTGGGGGTCGGAGCGAGGGAGCAGTTCTTC.

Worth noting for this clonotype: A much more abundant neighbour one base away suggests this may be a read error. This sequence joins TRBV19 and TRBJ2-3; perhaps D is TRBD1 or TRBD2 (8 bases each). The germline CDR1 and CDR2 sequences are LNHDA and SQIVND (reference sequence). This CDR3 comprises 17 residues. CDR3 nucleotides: TGTGACAGTCGTAGGACAGGGATGAGCGGGAGTCCAGATACGCAGTATTTT. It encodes CDSRRTGMSGSPDTQYF.

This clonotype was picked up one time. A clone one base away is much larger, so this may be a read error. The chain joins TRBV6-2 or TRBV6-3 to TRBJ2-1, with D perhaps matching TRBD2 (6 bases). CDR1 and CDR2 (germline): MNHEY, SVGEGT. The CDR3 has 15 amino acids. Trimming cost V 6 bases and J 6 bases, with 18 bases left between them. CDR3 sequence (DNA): TGTGCCAGCAGCCATCTAGGGGTGGAGGGCAATGAGCAGTTCTTC. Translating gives CASSHLGVEGNEQFF.

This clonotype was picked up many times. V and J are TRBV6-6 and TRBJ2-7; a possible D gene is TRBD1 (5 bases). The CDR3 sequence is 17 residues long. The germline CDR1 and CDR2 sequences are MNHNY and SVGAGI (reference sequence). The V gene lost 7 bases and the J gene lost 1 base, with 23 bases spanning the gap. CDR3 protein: CASTYSHSRVMSYEQYF. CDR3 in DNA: TGTGCCAGCACCTACTCCCACTCCAGGGTGATGTCCTACGAGCAGTACTTC.

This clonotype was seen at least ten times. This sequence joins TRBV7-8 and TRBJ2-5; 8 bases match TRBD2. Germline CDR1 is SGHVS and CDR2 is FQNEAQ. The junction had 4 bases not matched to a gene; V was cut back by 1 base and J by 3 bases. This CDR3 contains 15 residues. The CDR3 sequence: CASSLVRGEKETQYF. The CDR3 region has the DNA TGTGCCAGCAGCTTAGTGCGGGGGGAGAAAGAGACCCAGTACTTC.

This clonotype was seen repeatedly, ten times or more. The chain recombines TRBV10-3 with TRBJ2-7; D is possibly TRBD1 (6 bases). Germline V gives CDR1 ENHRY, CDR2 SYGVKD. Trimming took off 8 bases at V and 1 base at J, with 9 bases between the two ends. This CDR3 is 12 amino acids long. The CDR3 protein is CAIGQNSYEQYF. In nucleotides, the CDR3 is TGTGCCATCGGACAGAATTCCTACGAGCAGTACTTC.

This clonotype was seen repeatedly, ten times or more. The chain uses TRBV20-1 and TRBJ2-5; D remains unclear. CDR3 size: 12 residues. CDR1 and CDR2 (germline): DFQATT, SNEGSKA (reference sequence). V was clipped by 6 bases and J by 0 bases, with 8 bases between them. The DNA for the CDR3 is TGCAGTGCAACGGACCACCAAGAGACCCAGTACTTC. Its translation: CSATDHQETQYF.

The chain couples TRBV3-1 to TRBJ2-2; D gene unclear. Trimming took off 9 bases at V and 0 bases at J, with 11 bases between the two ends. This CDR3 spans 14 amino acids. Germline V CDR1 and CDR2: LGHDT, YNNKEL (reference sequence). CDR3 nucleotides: TGTGCCAGTAGAGAGGATCCGAACACCGGGGAGCTGTTTTTT. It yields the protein CASREDPNTGELFF.

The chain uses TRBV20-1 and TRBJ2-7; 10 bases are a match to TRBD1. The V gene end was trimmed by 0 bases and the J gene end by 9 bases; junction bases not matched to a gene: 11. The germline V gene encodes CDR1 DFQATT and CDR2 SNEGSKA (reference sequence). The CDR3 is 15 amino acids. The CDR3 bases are TGCAGTGCTAGAGATCAAGGGACAGGGGCCTGTCGGCAGTACTTC. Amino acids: CSARDQGTGACRQYF.

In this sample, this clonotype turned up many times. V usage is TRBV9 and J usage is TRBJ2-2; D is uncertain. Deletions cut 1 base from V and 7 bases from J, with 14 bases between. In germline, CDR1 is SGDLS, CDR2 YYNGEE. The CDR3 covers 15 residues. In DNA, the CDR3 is TGTGCCAGCAGCGTATTGGACGTGGCGGTCGGGGAGCTGTTTTTT. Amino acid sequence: CASSVLDVAVGELFF.

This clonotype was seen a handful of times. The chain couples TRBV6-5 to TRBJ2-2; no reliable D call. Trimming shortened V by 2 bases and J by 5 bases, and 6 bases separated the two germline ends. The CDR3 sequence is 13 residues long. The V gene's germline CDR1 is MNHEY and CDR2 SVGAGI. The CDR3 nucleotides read TGTGCCAGCAGTTACGGGGAAACCGGGGAGCTGTTTTTT. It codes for CASSYGETGELFF.